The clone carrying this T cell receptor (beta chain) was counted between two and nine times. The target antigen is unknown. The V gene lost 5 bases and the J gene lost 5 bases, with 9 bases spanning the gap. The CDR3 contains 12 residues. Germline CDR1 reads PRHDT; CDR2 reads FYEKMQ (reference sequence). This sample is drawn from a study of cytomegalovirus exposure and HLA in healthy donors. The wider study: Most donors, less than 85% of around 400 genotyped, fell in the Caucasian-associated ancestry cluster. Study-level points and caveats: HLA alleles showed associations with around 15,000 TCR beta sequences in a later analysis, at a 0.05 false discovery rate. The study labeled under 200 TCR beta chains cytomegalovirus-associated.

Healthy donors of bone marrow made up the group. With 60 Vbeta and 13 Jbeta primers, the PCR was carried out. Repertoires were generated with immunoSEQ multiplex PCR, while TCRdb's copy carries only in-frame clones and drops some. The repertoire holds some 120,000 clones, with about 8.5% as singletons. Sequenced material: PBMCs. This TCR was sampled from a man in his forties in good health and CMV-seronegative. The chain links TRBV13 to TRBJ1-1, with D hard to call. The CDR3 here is CASSPRGTEAFF. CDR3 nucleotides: TGTGCCAGCAGCCCCCGGGGAACTGAAGCTTTCTTT.